This is a list of T cell receptor beta chains from one sample in a study of blood T cell repertoires in COVID-19. The table came from immunoSEQ multiplex PCR; TCRdb's copy has only in-frame clones and leaves some out. This sample has roughly 59,000 clones; around 80% occur once, and the top ten carry about a sixth. Sequencing used peripheral blood. All receptors derive from a man at least 80 years old with acute or convalescent COVID-19. The CDR3 runs from the conserved cysteine through the conserved F or W. A D gene is named only where the DNA matches it firmly. Clone size is not always given. Where it is, it says once, few, many or a class for expanded clones.

abundance	d_gene	v_gene	j_gene	CDR3nt	CDR3aa
.	TRBD1	TRBV18	TRBJ1-5	TGTGCCAGCTCATCCGGGACAGGGTCCCGCAATCAGCCCCAGCATTTT	CASSSGTGSRNQPQHF
.	.	TRBV3-1/TRBV3-2	TRBJ1-4	TGTGCCAGCAGCCTCCACGGGGGGGATCTTGAAAAACTGTTTTTT	CASSLHGGDLEKLFF
.	TRBD1	TRBV20-1	TRBJ1-1	TGCAGTGCTAGTCCGGGACAGGGGAGGTGGGGAACTGAAGCTTTCTTT	CSASPGQGRWGTEAFF
.	TRBD2	TRBV9	TRBJ2-3	TGTGCCAGCAGCGTAATTAGCGGGGATTACACAGATACGCAGTATTTT	CASSVISGDYTDTQYF
.	.	TRBV18	TRBJ2-5	TGTGCCAGCTCACCACGGCAGAACCAAGAGACCCAGTACTTC	CASSPRQNQETQYF
.	.	TRBV24-1	TRBJ1-1	TGTGCCACCAGTGACCCGGGACACCCAAACACTGAAGCTTTCTTT	CATSDPGHPNTEAFF
.	.	TRBV24-1	TRBJ1-2	TGTGCCACCAGTGATTCAGTTGCGGGAGGCTACACCTTC	CATSDSVAGGYTF
.	.	TRBV28	TRBJ1-5	TGTGCCAGCAGTGTTCAGGGGCAATATAGCAATCAGCCCCAGCATTTT	CASSVQGQYSNQPQHF
.	TRBD1	TRBV23-1	TRBJ1-1	TGCGCCAGCAGCCTTTCAGACAGGGGTAACATGAACACTGAAGCTTTCTTT	CASSLSDRGNMNTEAFF
few	TRBD1	TRBV5-6	TRBJ1-1	TGTGCCAGCAGCATAAATCAGGGGGCGGGGACTGAAGCTTTCTTT	CASSINQGAGTEAFF
once	TRBD2	TRBV6-2/TRBV6-3	TRBJ2-3	TGTGCCAGCAGTCAACTAGCGGGAGTGGATACGCAGTATTTT	CASSQLAGVDTQYF
.	TRBD2	TRBV11-2	TRBJ2-5	TGTGCCAGCAGCACTCTTTGGGGGGGTAGAAAAGAGACCCAGTACTTC	CASSTLWGGRKETQYF
.	.	TRBV5-4	TRBJ1-2	TGTGCCAGCAGCTCCGACAGCTATGGCTACACCTTC	CASSSDSYGYTF
once	.	TRBV28	TRBJ1-2	TGTGCCAGCAGAGCGGCTAACTATGGCTACACCTTC	CASRAANYGYTF
.	.	TRBV5-1	TRBJ2-1	TGCGCCAGCAGCTTCGGTGTATCCTCCTACAATGAGCAGTTCTTC	CASSFGVSSYNEQFF
.	.	TRBV5-6	TRBJ1-1	TGTGCCAGCAGCTCAACCGCGGGGGGAACTGAAGCTTTCTTT	CASSSTAGGTEAFF
.	TRBD2	TRBV28	TRBJ2-4	TGTGCCAGCACAGACGGGACTAGCGGAACAGCGGGGGACATTCAGTACTTC	CASTDGTSGTAGDIQYF
.	.	TRBV6-1	TRBJ2-7	TGTGCCAGCAGTGGCCGACCGGGCGAGCAGTACTTC	CASSGRPGEQYF
.	.	TRBV6-5	TRBJ2-7	TGTGCCAGCAGCTCACAGGGATCCTACGAGCAGTACTTC	CASSSQGSYEQYF
.	TRBD2	TRBV18	TRBJ2-1	TGTGCCAGCTCCTTAATCGGACTAGCGGTCCCGGGTTTCTACAATGAGCAGTTCTTC	CASSLIGLAVPGFYNEQFF
.	TRBD1	TRBV2	TRBJ1-3	TGTGCCAGCAGAGCTGGGACAGGTGCTGGAAACACCATATATTTT	CASRAGTGAGNTIYF
.	.	TRBV30	TRBJ1-2	TGTGCCTGGAGTAGGACACACGTTACCTATGGCTACACCTTC	CAWSRTHVTYGYTF
.	.	TRBV7-2	TRBJ2-1	TGTGCCAGCAGCTTAGCTGACAGGATAGATGAGCAGTTCTTC	CASSLADRIDEQFF